The rows below give T cell receptor beta chains drawn from one sample of a study of siplizumab effects on memory and regulatory T cells. Some clones are missing from TCRdb's copy, which holds only in-frame ones; the method was immunoSEQ multiplex PCR. The data show approximately 100,000 clones, with approximately 90% seen just once and 0.55% to 0.95% held by the top ten. The sequenced material came from Tregs sorted from blood. The receptors originated from a human donor in good health. Both conserved end residues are part of each CDR3. The D gene is left open where the match is weak. The size field is filled for only some rows; it gives once, few, many or a size class.

d_gene,v_gene,j_gene,abundance,CDR3aa,CDR3nt
NA,TRBV18,TRBJ1-1,NA,CASSGRGVNTEAFF,TGTGCCAGCTCAGGCCGGGGGGTGAACACTGAAGCTTTCTTT
NA,TRBV10-3,TRBJ2-4,NA,CAISEGAGSRAKNIQYF,TGTGCCATCAGTGAGGGGGCCGGGTCTCGAGCCAAAAACATTCAGTACTTC
NA,TRBV19,TRBJ1-5,NA,CASSPRGRGQPQHF,TGTGCCAGTAGCCCTAGGGGACGGGGTCAGCCCCAGCATTTT
NA,TRBV7-2,TRBJ1-2,NA,CASSLILGEGGYTF,TGTGCCAGCAGCTTGATATTGGGTGAAGGTGGCTACACCTTC
NA,TRBV5-1,TRBJ2-4,NA,CASSPDPGPLTNIQYF,TGCGCCAGCAGCCCCGACCCGGGACCCCTGACGAACATTCAGTACTTC
TRBD1,TRBV5-4,TRBJ1-4,NA,CASSPRQGAEEKLFF,TGTGCCAGCAGCCCACGACAGGGGGCAGAAGAAAAACTGTTTTTT
NA,TRBV5-6,TRBJ1-2,NA,CASSLEESWRGYTF,TGTGCCAGCAGCTTGGAGGAGTCCTGGAGGGGCTACACCTTC
TRBD1,TRBV18,TRBJ2-7,NA,CASSPVGQGVEQYF,TGTGCCAGCTCACCAGTTGGACAGGGGGTCGAGCAGTACTTC
NA,TRBV6-1,TRBJ2-1,NA,CASSAVYEQFF,TGTGCCAGCAGTGCAGTTTATGAGCAGTTCTTC
NA,TRBV19,TRBJ2-7,once,CASSISQGIYEQYF,TGTGCCAGTAGTATATCTCAGGGCATCTACGAGCAGTACTTC
NA,TRBV7-9,TRBJ2-7,NA,CASSFILGEQYF,TGTGCCAGCAGCTTTATCCTGGGCGAGCAGTACTTC
TRBD2,TRBV10-1,TRBJ2-3,NA,CASSPYVGGESTDTQYF,TGCGCCAGCAGCCCATATGTGGGGGGGGAAAGCACAGATACGCAGTATTTT
NA,TRBV7-3,TRBJ2-3,NA,CASSERGRRDTQYF,TGTGCCAGCAGCGAGCGAGGGAGGAGAGATACGCAGTATTTT
TRBD1,TRBV5-1,TRBJ1-1,NA,CASSLAAGGKAFF,TGCGCCAGCAGCTTGGCTGCAGGGGGCAAAGCTTTCTTT
TRBD1,TRBV7-2,TRBJ2-1,NA,CASSLLTGGYNEQFF,TGTGCCAGCAGCTTACTTACAGGGGGTTACAATGAGCAGTTCTTC
NA,TRBV5-1,TRBJ1-1,few,CASSLAGRMNTEAFF,TGCGCCAGCAGCCTAGCAGGCAGAATGAACACTGAAGCTTTCTTT
NA,TRBV4-1,TRBJ1-1,once,CASRDGGYTEAFF,TGCGCCAGCCGCGACGGGGGCTACACTGAAGCTTTCTTT
TRBD2,TRBV10-1,TRBJ2-3,NA,CASSVTSLAGDTQYF,TGCGCCAGCAGTGTTACTAGCCTAGCGGGAGATACGCAGTATTTT
NA,TRBV5-1,TRBJ2-5,NA,CASSTDPRETQYF,TGCGCCAGCAGCACAGACCCCCGGGAGACCCAGTACTTC
NA,TRBV11-2,TRBJ1-1,NA,CASSSQERGTEAFF,TGTGCCAGCAGCTCCCAGGAGAGGGGCACTGAAGCTTTCTTT
NA,TRBV5-1,TRBJ2-2,medium-sized,CASSLGGTGELFF,TGCGCCAGCAGCTTGGGCGGAACCGGGGAGCTGTTTTTT
TRBD1,TRBV15,TRBJ2-5,NA,CATSKGQGTGETQYF,TGTGCCACCAGCAAGGGACAGGGAACGGGAGAGACCCAGTACTTC
TRBD2,TRBV7-3,TRBJ2-3,NA,CASSLTGTSGRNTQYF,TGTGCCAGCAGCTTAACAGGGACTAGCGGGAGAAATACGCAGTATTTT
NA,TRBV5-4,TRBJ1-1,NA,CASSLEWAKPYTEAFF,TGTGCCAGCAGCTTGGAGTGGGCGAAGCCCTACACTGAAGCTTTCTTT
NA,TRBV6-5,TRBJ1-2,NA,CASSYSAVSMRGGYTF,TGTGCCAGCAGTTACTCGGCCGTCTCAATGCGGGGTGGCTACACCTTC
TRBD1,TRBV5-1,TRBJ2-5,NA,CASSFLGQEEETQYF,TGCGCCAGCAGCTTTCTGGGACAGGAGGAAGAGACCCAGTACTTC
NA,TRBV29-1,TRBJ2-5,NA,CSVEESVQETQYF,TGCAGCGTTGAAGAATCGGTTCAGGAGACCCAGTACTTC
TRBD2,TRBV5-6,TRBJ2-3,once,CASSPPGGGTQYF,TGTGCCAGCAGTCCGCCTGGGGGGGGTACGCAGTATTTT
NA,TRBV18,TRBJ2-5,NA,CASSLVRDPQETQYF,TGTGCCAGCTCACTTGTCAGGGACCCCCAAGAGACCCAGTACTTC
NA,TRBV5-6,TRBJ1-1,NA,CASSPRVGVEAFF,TGTGCCAGCAGCCCACGGGTGGGGGTTGAAGCTTTCTTT
NA,TRBV6-5,TRBJ2-7,NA,CAISESGNYYEQYF,TGTGCCATCAGTGAATCGGGGAACTACTACGAGCAGTACTTC
TRBD2,TRBV7-7,TRBJ2-1,NA,CASSQRLASEQFF,TGTGCTAGCAGTCAGCGACTAGCGAGTGAGCAGTTCTTC
TRBD1,TRBV5-1,TRBJ2-5,NA,CASSFSTGGPETQYF,TGCGCCAGCAGCTTTTCCACAGGGGGCCCGGAGACCCAGTACTTC
NA,TRBV10-3,TRBJ2-5,few,CAIRSGWGKQETQYF,TGTGCCATCAGAAGCGGATGGGGAAAGCAAGAGACCCAGTACTTC
NA,TRBV27,TRBJ2-7,NA,CASSVGTFSSYEQYF,TGTGCCAGCAGTGTCGGGACTTTTTCCTCCTACGAGCAGTACTTC
NA,TRBV10-1,TRBJ2-2,NA,CASSESTIAELFF,TGCGCCAGCAGTGAGTCAACTATCGCGGAGCTGTTTTTT
NA,TRBV6-1,TRBJ2-7,NA,CAGTLDNYSYEQYF,TGTGCCGGCACTTTGGACAATTACTCCTACGAGCAGTACTTC
NA,TRBV11-2,TRBJ1-6,NA,CASSLVTDNSPLHF,TGTGCCAGCAGCTTAGTAACAGACAATTCACCCCTCCACTTT
TRBD2,TRBV4-1,TRBJ2-3,NA,CASSQELALGYTDTQYF,TGCGCCAGCAGCCAAGAACTAGCGTTAGGGTACACAGATACGCAGTATTTT
NA,TRBV29-1,TRBJ1-1,NA,CSVEFRAGAIDTEAFF,TGCAGCGTTGAATTCAGGGCAGGGGCTATAGACACTGAAGCTTTCTTT
TRBD2,TRBV6-1,TRBJ2-1,NA,CASKEAGPLTPSYNEQFF,TGTGCCAGCAAAGAAGCGGGACCCTTGACCCCCTCCTACAATGAGCAGTTCTTC
TRBD2,TRBV7-2,TRBJ2-3,NA,CASSSTLAGGYADTQYF,TGTGCCAGCAGCTCCACTCTAGCGGGTGGGTACGCAGATACGCAGTATTTT
NA,TRBV5-1,TRBJ2-3,few,CASSFGGGTDTQYF,TGCGCCAGCAGCTTCGGGGGAGGCACAGATACGCAGTATTTT
NA,TRBV6-4,TRBJ2-3,NA,CASRRDLPTDTQYF,TGTGCCAGCAGGAGGGACTTACCCACAGATACGCAGTATTTT
NA,TRBV29-1,TRBJ2-7,NA,CSVEDRGRGYEQYF,TGCAGCGTTGAAGATCGAGGCAGGGGCTACGAGCAGTACTTC
TRBD1,TRBV5-1,TRBJ2-7,NA,CASSALTGGLSYEQYF,TGCGCCAGCAGCGCGTTGACAGGGGGCCTCTCCTACGAGCAGTACTTC